This T cell receptor (beta chain) was sequenced in a study of shared clonotypes between healthy human individuals. The naive CD8 fraction comprised CD45RO-negative cells positively selected for CCR7 and excluded terminally differentiated effector memory CD45RA+ cells. The data were produced by immunoSEQ multiplex PCR, yet TCRdb's version contains in-frame clones alone and is incomplete. The repertoire consists of over 2 million clones, with approximately 95% occurring once and the leading ten covering about 1.1%. V lost 6 bases and J 2 bases, leaving 8 bases between the germline ends. CDR1 is SNHLY and CDR2 is FYNNEI in the germline V gene. The CDR3 has 12 amino acids.

The clonotype was recovered from a young man in good health. Sequencing was done on a sample of naive CD8+ T cells sorted from blood. The rearrangement uses TRBV2 and TRBJ2-7, with D uncertain. The CDR3: CASRGVAYEQYF. The CDR3 DNA reads TGTGCCAGCAGGGGCGTAGCCTACGAGCAGTACTTC.